This record covers a single TCR beta chain. Which antigen it targets is not known. No base quality values were provided; no much bigger clone lies one nucleotide off. The CDR3 has 14 amino acids, counting the end cysteine and phenylalanine. Here the CDR3 DNA is all that survives: 42 bases in frame from base 1. V gives up 0 bases and J gives up 2 bases, and the segment between their germline ends measures 7 bases. In the germline V gene, CDR1 corresponds to SGHRS and CDR2 to YFSETQ. This entry comes from a study of T cells of healthy individuals listed by TCRdb under 2018. Library preparation employed 5' RACE. TCRdb records Illumina MiSeq as the sequencer. Using fastp at Q25 and MiXCR, TCRdb reprocessed the public reads and kept productive beta chains. Rows are combined by CDR3 protein, so each entry shows the most common genes and DNA. This sample comprises some 100,000 distinct CDR3 sequences, roughly a sixth of them detected only once. The ten largest account for about 6.2% of the sample.

The chain is encoded by TRBV5-1 joined to TRBJ2-3; tentative D gene TRBD1, with 5 bases matching. This sequence was found in a human donor in good health. CDR3 sequence: CASSLGQPTDTQYF. The sequenced DNA: TGCGCCAGCAGCTTGGGACAGCCCACAGATACGCAGTATTTT.